The 6 T cell receptor beta chains reported below all come from one sample, sequenced in a study of T cell responses to AZD1222 COVID-19 vaccine. Method: immunoSEQ multiplex PCR; TCRdb's copy keeps in-frame clones and lacks some. The table has fewer than 90,000 clones, roughly 90% seen once. Here the sequenced sample was peripheral blood, taken 28 days after the second AZD1222 dose. The receptors were gathered from an adult who received the AZD1222 COVID-19 vaccine.

This clone turned up a few times. V is TRBV30 and J is TRBJ1-5, with no clear D. The germline V gene encodes CDR1 GTSNPN and CDR2 SVGIG (reference sequence). V was shortened by 2 bases and J by 5 bases, with 10 bases between the two germline ends. The CDR3 spans 13 residues. CDR3 coding DNA: TGTGCCTGGAGTCGAGGGAGGGATCAGCCCCAGCATTTT. It is translated as CAWSRGRDQPQHF.

V is TRBV6-5 and J is TRBJ2-1; 7 nucleotides line up with TRBD2. V dropped 1 base and J dropped 4; count of bases not matched to a gene: 7. The CDR3 spans 16 residues. CDR1 is MNHEY and CDR2 is SVGAGI in the germline V gene. CDR3 DNA: TGTGCCAGCAGTTACTATGGGGGAGGGCGTTACAATGAGCAGTTCTTC. Translating it yields CASSYYGGGRYNEQFF.

The chain uses TRBV6-5 and TRBJ1-3; possible D gene TRBD1, 6 bases. The germline V and J ends were trimmed by 4 bases and 4 bases, with 14 bases remaining between them. The CDR3 loop spans 15 amino acids. Germline lookup yields CDR1 MNHEY and CDR2 SVGAGI. The CDR3: CASSFTGAPGNTIYF. CDR3 in DNA: TGTGCCAGCAGTTTTACGGGGGCGCCAGGAAACACCATATATTTT.

The rearrangement uses TRBV3-1 (or the pseudogene TRBV3-2) and TRBJ1-5; D gene ambiguous. CDR1 and CDR2 from the germline V gene are LGHDT and YNNKEL (reference sequence). Trimming took 0 bases from V and 7 from J, leaving 7 bases between them. This CDR3 is built from 13 residues. CDR3 sequence: CASSQDNAQPQHF. For the CDR3, the DNA is TGTGCCAGCAGCCAAGATAACGCCCAGCCCCAGCATTTT.

The V and J genes are TRBV6-5 and TRBJ2-3; no reliable D call. Germline CDR1 reads MNHEY; CDR2 reads SVGAGI. The germline V and J ends were trimmed by 0 bases and 4 bases, with 2 bases remaining between them. CDR3 size: 12 residues. The CDR3 protein is CASSYSPDTQYF. CDR3 bases: TGTGCCAGCAGTTACTCCCCAGATACGCAGTATTTT.

This clone was observed a single time. V and J are TRBV7-2 and TRBJ1-1; TRBD1 matches at 7 bases. V lost 2 bases to trimming and J lost 1 base; unmatched junction nucleotides: 7. CDR3 length: 16 residues. The germline CDR1 and CDR2 sequences are SGHTA and FQGNSA. CDR3 loop: CASSLMGQLPNTEAFF. CDR3 bases: TGTGCCAGCAGCTTAATGGGACAGTTACCGAACACTGAAGCTTTCTTT.